This passage covers 26 T cell receptor beta chains from one sample sequenced in a study of beta chain features in type 1 diabetes listed by TCRdb under 2018. The library was built by means of the immunoSEQ multiplex PCR assay. The High Capacity cDNA Reverse Transcription Kit was used to reverse transcribe all of the isolated RNA, meaning that expressed TCRB transcripts were what got sequenced. TCRdb's version of the immuneACCESS table is confined to in-frame rearrangements and falls short of the full clone set. An unresolved V gene accounts for under half of the shortfall where checked; the remainder is of unknown origin. Here the sample has 150,000 or so clones; just over 9% occur a single time. About 2.5% of the sample comes from the top ten. Sequencing input: central memory CD4+ T cells from blood. Receptors were obtained from a woman in her late teens or twenties in good health.

The chain recombines TRBV7-2 with TRBJ1-2; 7 nucleotides line up with TRBD1. V shed 3 bases, J shed 6 bases, and the junction held 7 bases outside the gene matches. This CDR3 has 14 residues. CDR1 is SGHTA, CDR2 FQGNSA, per germline. The CDR3 protein is CASSFKQGRHGYTF. The CDR3, as DNA: TGTGCCAGCAGCTTTAAACAGGGGAGGCATGGCTACACCTTC.

This clone was observed at least ten times. This chain joins TRBV4-2 and TRBJ2-2; no definite D call. This CDR3 has 15 amino acids. CDR1 and CDR2 (germline): LGHNA, YNFKEQ. V was clipped by 1 base and J by 2 bases, with 8 bases between them. This chain's CDR3 is CASSQASRNTGELFF. The CDR3 DNA sequence: TGTGCCAGCAGCCAAGCGTCCCGTAACACCGGGGAGCTGTTTTTT.

The V and J genes are TRBV25-1 and TRBJ2-1, with 10 bases fitting TRBD1. The CDR3 runs 15 residues. Germline CDR1 reads MGHDK; CDR2 reads SYGVNS. Germline trimming cut 4 bases from V and 6 bases from J; bases unmatched to any gene: 6. The CDR3 nucleotides read TGTGCCAGCAGTGTGGCCGGGACAGGGGTCAATGAGCAGTTCTTC. Amino acids: CASSVAGTGVNEQFF.

This clone was counted many times. The chain recombines TRBV2 with TRBJ1-4; 12 bases align to TRBD1. Germline V CDR1 and CDR2: SNHLY, FYNNEI. This CDR3 contains 15 residues. The V segment lost 5 bases and the J segment 7 bases; nucleotides outside the gene matches: 5. CDR3 protein: CASSTGTGGGEKLFF. CDR3 DNA sequence: TGTGCCAGCAGTACCGGGACAGGGGGCGGTGAAAAACTGTTTTTT. Full variable domain (outside the CDR3, taken from reference TRBV2 and TRBJ1-4): EPEVTQTPSHQVTQMGQEVILRCVPISNHLYFYWYRQILGQKVEFLVSFYNNEISEKSEIFDDQFSVERPDGSNFTLKIRSTKLEDSAMYFCASSTGTGGGEKLFFGSGTQLSVL.

The CDR3 coding sequence is TGTGCCTGGAGCCTAGGGGGTTCAGGGAATGAGCAGTTCTTC. Amino acid sequence: CAWSLGGSGNEQFF. V is TRBV30 and J is TRBJ2-1; the D gene is possibly TRBD1 (6 bases). The V end lost 3 bases, the J end lost 7 bases, and 16 bases lay between the germline ends. Germline lookup yields CDR1 GTSNPN and CDR2 SVGIG (reference sequence). There are 14 residues in the CDR3.

The chain has TRBV7-9 and TRBJ1-1, with 8 positions matching TRBD1. Trimming at V came to 3 bases and at J to 5 bases, leaving 8 bases not matched to a gene. There are 15 residues in the CDR3. In germline, CDR1 is SEHNR, CDR2 FQNEAQ (reference sequence). CDR3 residues: CASSLERQGSTEAFF. The CDR3 nucleotides are TGTGCCAGCAGCTTGGAAAGACAGGGGTCAACTGAAGCTTTCTTT.

V usage is TRBV15 and J usage is TRBJ2-1; 12 bases map to TRBD2. Germline V gives CDR1 LNHNV, CDR2 YYDKDF (reference sequence). V lost 4 bases, J lost 7 bases, and 5 bases stayed unmatched. This CDR3 region has 15 residues. The CDR3 bases are TGTGCCACCAGCATTTTGACTAGCGGGAGTAATGAGCAGTTCTTC. Encoded protein: CATSILTSGSNEQFF.

Only a few counts were recorded for this clone. The chain employs TRBV7-2 and TRBJ2-7; the match to TRBD2 covers 9 bases. The V gene's germline CDR1 is SGHTA and CDR2 FQGNSA. J gave up 3 bases and V 6 bases, and 9 bases lay outside the gene matches. The CDR3 spans 15 residues. CDR3 nucleotides: TGTGCCAGCAGACCTGGACTAGCGACGGACTACGAGCAGTACTTC. Its translation is CASRPGLATDYEQYF. Variable domain in full (rest from reference TRBV7-2 and TRBJ2-7): GAGVSQSPSNKVTEKGKDVELRCDPISGHTALYWYRQSLGQGLEFLIYFQGNSAPDKSGLPSDRFSAERTGGSVSTLTIQRTQQEDSAVYLCASRPGLATDYEQYFGPGTRLTVT.

The chain recombines TRBV5-1 with TRBJ2-3; TRBD2 matches at 9 bases. After removal of 6 bases from V and 2 bases from J, the junction contained 10 bases not matched to a gene. The CDR3 totals 16 residues. CDR1 is SGHRS, CDR2 YFSETQ, per germline. CDR3 in amino acids: CASIPSAGGLTDTQYF. CDR3 DNA sequence: TGCGCCAGCATCCCATCCGCGGGGGGGCTCACAGATACGCAGTATTTT.

This clone was detected only a few times. J is TRBJ2-1 and V is TRBV14; 8 nucleotides match TRBD1. The CDR3 covers 12 residues. Germline lookup yields CDR1 SGHDN and CDR2 FVKESK. V gave up 6 bases and J gave up 16 bases; unmatched junction bases: 11. CDR3 nucleotide sequence: TGTGCCAGCAGTCAAACCGGGACAGGAAAATTCTTC. This translates into CASSQTGTGKFF.

The chain recombines TRBV6-5 with TRBJ1-3; the match to TRBD1 covers 7 bases. CDR3 length: 14 amino acids. V was pared by 6 bases and J by 4 bases, with 6 bases of the junction left unmatched. Germline values: CDR1 MNHEY, CDR2 SVGAGI. DNA for the CDR3: TGTGCCAGCAGGTCACCGGGACAGGGAAACACCATATATTTT. Translating gives CASRSPGQGNTIYF.

This clone has more than one count but fewer than ten. The CDR3, as DNA: TGCGCCAGCAGCCAGGTGGCCAGATCCTACAATGAGCAGTTCTTC. This sequence encodes CASSQVARSYNEQFF. This rearrangement joins TRBV4-3 to TRBJ2-1; D is uncertain. CDR3 length: 15 residues. Germline V gives CDR1 LGHNA, CDR2 YSLEER. Between the trimmed V and J ends, which lost 3 bases and 1 base, there was a span of 10 bases.

The genes are TRBV4-2 and TRBJ2-7; 8 bases fit TRBD1. This CDR3 region has 15 residues. With V trimmed by 3 bases and J by 3 bases, 7 bases remained unmatched. Germline V gene data show CDR1 as LGHNA and CDR2 as YNFKEQ. The CDR3 reads CASSQSGTGFYEQYF. CDR3 nucleotides: TGTGCCAGCAGCCAGTCCGGGACAGGATTCTACGAGCAGTACTTC.

This clone was seen just once. The same CDR3 also results from other DNA sequences found in this sample. The chain links TRBV5-1 to TRBJ1-1; D uncertain. Germline CDR1 is SGHRS and CDR2 is YFSETQ. This CDR3 region has 12 residues. V was shortened by 2 bases and J by 3 bases, with 5 bases between the two germline ends. The CDR3 loop reads CASSFGDTEAFF. The CDR3 nucleotides read TGCGCCAGCAGCTTCGGGGACACTGAAGCTTTCTTT.

This clone came up a few times. This CDR3 is also generated by other DNA sequences in the sample. V gene TRBV5-4 combines with J gene TRBJ2-2; D call uncertain. The CDR3 length is 15 residues. Germline assignment: CDR1 SGHNT and CDR2 YYREEE (reference sequence). The germline V and J ends were trimmed by 2 bases and 1 base, with 9 bases remaining between them. The CDR3 DNA reads as TGTGCCAGCAGCTTCGACTCCCTGAACACCGGGGAGCTGTTTTTT. It yields the protein CASSFDSLNTGELFF.

The V and J genes are TRBV16 and TRBJ2-2; D uncertain. This CDR3 region has 16 residues. The germline V gene has CDR1 KGHSY and CDR2 FQNENV. Trimming took off 1 base at V and 1 base at J, with 10 bases between the two ends. The CDR3 DNA follows: TGTGCCAGCAGCCAATTTAGCTCCTGGAACACCGGGGAGCTGTTTTTT. This sequence encodes CASSQFSSWNTGELFF.

This clone turned up a few times. The chain carries TRBV7-3 and TRBJ2-7; 10 bases fit TRBD1. Germline lookup yields CDR1 SGHTA and CDR2 FQGTGA. Trimming at V came to 6 bases and at J to 5 bases, leaving 7 bases not matched to a gene. The CDR3 loop spans 14 amino acids. The CDR3 nucleotides read TGTGCCAGCAGGTTGGGGACAGGGGCCGACGAGCAGTACTTC. Translation gives CASRLGTGADEQYF.

This clone was seen a few times. This chain connects TRBV18 to TRBJ2-5; 9 nucleotides agree with TRBD2. Unmatched junction bases numbered 3, after V lost 0 bases and J lost 4 bases. Germline loops: CDR1 KGHSH, CDR2 LQKENI. The CDR3 totals 15 residues. The CDR3 here is CASSPPAGGRETQYF. The CDR3 region has the DNA TGTGCCAGCTCACCACCGGCGGGGGGGCGAGAGACCCAGTACTTC.

This clone has just a few counts. The sample contains more than one DNA sequence encoding this CDR3. This chain joins TRBV9 and TRBJ1-2, with TRBD1 matching 8 bases. Germline assignment: CDR1 SGDLS and CDR2 YYNGEE. The V segment lost 0 bases and the J segment 4 bases; nucleotides outside the gene matches: 2. The CDR3 runs 14 residues. CDR3 nucleotides: TGTGCCAGCAGCGTAGGACAGGGGAGCTATGGCTACACCTTC. This translates into CASSVGQGSYGYTF.

This clone was detected once. The genes are TRBV5-4 and TRBJ2-7; tentatively, D is TRBD2 (5 bases). The germline V gene encodes CDR1 SGHNT and CDR2 YYREEE (reference sequence). The V end lost 2 bases, the J end lost 6 bases, and 15 bases lay between the germline ends. This CDR3 contains 14 residues. The CDR3 spells CASSFSTDFGEQYF. In DNA, the CDR3 is TGTGCCAGCAGCTTTTCGACGGACTTCGGCGAGCAGTACTTC.

The rearrangement uses TRBV4-2 and TRBJ2-1, with 10 positions matching TRBD2. V was pared by 1 base and J by 7 bases, with 10 bases of the junction left unmatched. The CDR3 consists of 17 residues. Germline V CDR1 and CDR2: LGHNA, YNFKEQ. The CDR3 sequence is CASSQVAAGGGPNEQFF. For the CDR3, the DNA is TGTGCCAGCAGCCAAGTGGCAGCGGGAGGGGGTCCAAATGAGCAGTTCTTC.

This clone has a handful of counts. The V gene is TRBV5-5, the J gene TRBJ2-7; the D gene is possibly TRBD1 (6 bases). The V end was cut by 4 bases, the J end by 2 bases, with 7 bases between. The V gene's germline CDR1 is SGHKS and CDR2 YYEKEE (reference sequence). The length of the CDR3 is 12 residues. Written as DNA, the CDR3 is TGTGCCAGCAGCCGGGACACCTACGAGCAGTACTTC. It specifies CASSRDTYEQYF.

V and J are TRBV7-2 and TRBJ2-1, with 14 bases aligning to TRBD2. CDR1 is SGHTA, CDR2 FQGNSA, per germline. CDR3 length equals 15 residues. J gave up 10 bases and V 3 bases, and 5 bases lay outside the gene matches. The DNA for the CDR3 is TGTGCCAGCAGCTTGACTAGCGGGAGGGCCCACGAGCAGTTCTTC. It yields the protein CASSLTSGRAHEQFF. The whole variable domain, filled in from reference TRBV7-2 and TRBJ2-1, reads GAGVSQSPSNKVTEKGKDVELRCDPISGHTALYWYRQSLGQGLEFLIYFQGNSAPDKSGLPSDRFSAERTGGSVSTLTIQRTQQEDSAVYLCASSLTSGRAHEQFFGPGTRLTVL.

This clone was found a few times. Mismatch with germline at one junction end may stem from a read error. CDR3 amino acids: CASSLGAGNAEAFF. The CDR3 DNA reads as TGCGCCAGCAGCTTGGGGGCAGGGAACGCTGAAGCTTTCTTT. The chain is built from TRBV5-1 and TRBJ1-1, with D possibly being TRBD1 (5 bases). The CDR3 sequence is 14 residues long. CDR1 is SGHRS and CDR2 is YFSETQ in the germline V gene.

The CDR3 reads CAWMGGFNYGYTF. CDR3 bases: TGTGCCTGGATGGGGGGGTTTAACTATGGCTACACCTTC. The chain is built from TRBV30 and TRBJ1-2; D might be TRBD1 (5 bases). From germline, CDR1 is GTSNPN and CDR2 SVGIG (reference sequence). This CDR3 has 13 amino acids. The ends were cut back, 4 bases at V and 1 base at J, with 10 bases in the middle. The full variable domain, in which reference TRBV30 and TRBJ1-2 provide the parts outside the CDR3, is SQTIHQWPATLVQPVGSPLSLECTVEGTSNPNLYWYRQAAGRGLQLLFYSVGIGQISSEVPQNLSASRPQDRQFILSSKKLLLSDSGFYLCAWMGGFNYGYTFGSGTRLTVV.

This chain links TRBV5-4 with TRBJ2-3, with 11 bases aligning to TRBD2. This CDR3 is built from 16 residues. Germline trimming cut 2 bases from V and 2 bases from J; bases unmatched to any gene: 4. The germline V gene has CDR1 SGHNT and CDR2 YYREEE (reference sequence). CDR3 amino acids: CASSLGLAGPTDTQYF. CDR3 DNA: TGTGCCAGCAGCTTAGGACTAGCGGGTCCCACAGATACGCAGTATTTT.